This is a list of T cell receptor beta chains from one sample in a study of blood T cell repertoires in COVID-19. The assay was immunoSEQ multiplex PCR, and TCRdb's table has in-frame clones only and misses some. The sample lists under 150,000 clones; 85% to 90% were seen once. Sample: peripheral blood. The origin of the receptors is a woman aged 60 to 75 with COVID-19, enrolled during active disease. Each CDR3 is given with its conserved first and last residue. Each record gives: V gene, clone size, J gene, D gene, CDR3 protein, CDR3 DNA. A D gene is named only where the DNA matches it firmly. Clone size, where shown, is once, few, many, or a class for clones that have expanded.

V gene: TRBV15
clone size: .
J gene: TRBJ1-1
D gene: .
CDR3 protein: CATSRAMTGNTEAFF
CDR3 DNA: TGTGCCACCAGCAGAGCAATGACAGGGAACACTGAAGCTTTCTTT

V gene: TRBV5-4
clone size: .
J gene: TRBJ2-1
D gene: .
CDR3 protein: CASSSSFLEHEQFF
CDR3 DNA: TGTGCCAGCAGCTCCTCCTTTCTAGAGCATGAGCAGTTCTTC

V gene: TRBV9
clone size: .
J gene: TRBJ2-1
D gene: TRBD2
CDR3 protein: CASSVAPGLAGGPYNEQFF
CDR3 DNA: TGTGCCAGCAGCGTTGCCCCGGGACTAGCGGGGGGACCATACAATGAGCAGTTCTTC

V gene: TRBV18
clone size: .
J gene: TRBJ1-5
D gene: TRBD1
CDR3 protein: CASSPPGTGRQPQHF
CDR3 DNA: TGTGCCAGCTCACCACCGGGGACAGGGCGTCAGCCCCAGCATTTT

V gene: TRBV9
clone size: .
J gene: TRBJ2-2
D gene: .
CDR3 protein: CASSGDNTRVGELFF
CDR3 DNA: TGTGCCAGCAGCGGGGACAACACGAGGGTGGGGGAGCTGTTTTTT

V gene: TRBV2
clone size: once
J gene: TRBJ1-1
D gene: .
CDR3 protein: CASSDSIGEAFF
CDR3 DNA: TGTGCCAGCAGTGATAGCATCGGTGAAGCTTTCTTT

V gene: TRBV4-1
clone size: .
J gene: TRBJ2-7
D gene: .
CDR3 protein: CASSQGLSSYEQYF
CDR3 DNA: TGCGCCAGCAGCCAAGGCTTGAGCTCCTACGAGCAGTACTTC

V gene: TRBV7-9
clone size: .
J gene: TRBJ2-7
D gene: TRBD2
CDR3 protein: CASSSEGRGVSHEQYF
CDR3 DNA: TGTGCCAGCAGCTCCGAGGGCCGGGGGGTTTCCCACGAGCAGTACTTC

V gene: TRBV11-2
clone size: .
J gene: TRBJ1-2
D gene: .
CDR3 protein: CASSPQGRGYGYTF
CDR3 DNA: TGTGCCAGCAGCCCCCAGGGAAGAGGCTATGGCTACACCTTC

V gene: TRBV6-5
clone size: .
J gene: TRBJ1-5
D gene: .
CDR3 protein: CASRNYQPQHF
CDR3 DNA: TGTGCCAGCAGGAACTATCAGCCCCAGCATTTT

V gene: TRBV7-6
clone size: .
J gene: TRBJ1-2
D gene: .
CDR3 protein: CASSLEARGGYGYTF
CDR3 DNA: TGTGCCAGCAGCTTAGAAGCTAGGGGAGGCTATGGCTACACCTTC

V gene: TRBV6-5
clone size: .
J gene: TRBJ1-1
D gene: .
CDR3 protein: CASSSRYLEAFF
CDR3 DNA: TGTGCCAGCAGTTCCCGGTATCTAGAAGCTTTCTTT

V gene: TRBV5-5
clone size: .
J gene: TRBJ2-7
D gene: TRBD1
CDR3 protein: CASSLRGQDSYEQYF
CDR3 DNA: TGTGCCAGCAGCTTGAGGGGACAGGATTCCTACGAGCAGTACTTC

V gene: TRBV4-1
clone size: .
J gene: TRBJ2-3
D gene: .
CDR3 protein: CASSQSGSGWDTQYF
CDR3 DNA: TGCGCCAGCAGCCAGAGCGGGTCAGGGTGGGATACGCAGTATTTT

V gene: TRBV7-6
clone size: .
J gene: TRBJ1-4
D gene: TRBD1
CDR3 protein: CASSTGTGNEKLFF
CDR3 DNA: TGTGCCAGCAGCACCGGGACAGGGAATGAAAAACTGTTTTTT

V gene: TRBV30
clone size: .
J gene: TRBJ2-7
D gene: TRBD2
CDR3 protein: CAWSGGDYEQYF
CDR3 DNA: TGTGCCTGGAGCGGGGGGGACTACGAGCAGTACTTC

V gene: TRBV9
clone size: .
J gene: TRBJ2-5
D gene: TRBD2
CDR3 protein: CASSVSAGGQETQYF
CDR3 DNA: TGTGCCAGCAGCGTCTCAGCGGGGGGTCAAGAGACCCAGTACTTC

V gene: TRBV30
clone size: .
J gene: TRBJ1-2
D gene: .
CDR3 protein: CAWSVGRGDGYTF
CDR3 DNA: TGTGCCTGGAGTGTAGGCAGGGGTGATGGCTACACCTTC

V gene: TRBV19
clone size: .
J gene: TRBJ1-4
D gene: .
CDR3 protein: CASSPFSQGGNEKLFF
CDR3 DNA: TGTGCCAGTAGCCCGTTCAGTCAGGGCGGTAATGAAAAACTGTTTTTT

V gene: TRBV7-3
clone size: .
J gene: TRBJ2-5
D gene: TRBD2
CDR3 protein: CASSLMGTSSETQYF
CDR3 DNA: TGTGCCAGCAGCTTAATGGGGACTAGTTCGGAGACCCAGTACTTC

V gene: TRBV12-5
clone size: once
J gene: TRBJ1-4
D gene: TRBD1
CDR3 protein: CASRATGHEKLFF
CDR3 DNA: TGTGCTAGTAGAGCGACAGGGCATGAAAAACTGTTTTTT

V gene: TRBV2
clone size: .
J gene: TRBJ1-6
D gene: TRBD1
CDR3 protein: CASNPTGLNSPLHF
CDR3 DNA: TGTGCCAGCAACCCGACAGGGTTAAATTCACCCCTCCACTTT

V gene: TRBV19
clone size: .
J gene: TRBJ2-2
D gene: .
CDR3 protein: CASSISGNTGELFF
CDR3 DNA: TGTGCCAGTAGTATTTCGGGGAACACCGGGGAGCTGTTTTTT

V gene: TRBV9
clone size: .
J gene: TRBJ1-2
D gene: .
CDR3 protein: CASSVQGGGYTF
CDR3 DNA: TGTGCCAGCAGCGTACAGGGAGGTGGCTACACCTTC

V gene: TRBV5-1
clone size: .
J gene: TRBJ2-5
D gene: TRBD2
CDR3 protein: CASSWRTSGQETQYF
CDR3 DNA: TGCGCCAGCAGTTGGAGGACTAGCGGGCAAGAGACCCAGTACTTC

V gene: TRBV7-8
clone size: once
J gene: TRBJ2-1
D gene: TRBD2
CDR3 protein: CASIPLTGGSYNEQFF
CDR3 DNA: TGTGCCAGCATCCCCTTAACGGGGGGATCCTACAATGAGCAGTTCTTC

V gene: TRBV6-1
clone size: .
J gene: TRBJ1-3
D gene: .
CDR3 protein: CASSEEGNSGNTIYF
CDR3 DNA: TGTGCCAGCAGTGAAGAGGGGAACTCTGGAAACACCATATATTTT

V gene: TRBV14
clone size: .
J gene: TRBJ1-2
D gene: .
CDR3 protein: CASSQALPWANGYTF
CDR3 DNA: TGTGCCAGCAGCCAAGCCCTGCCGTGGGCTAACGGCTACACCTTC